This T cell receptor beta chain was observed in a study of CD8+CD57+ T cells in acquired aplastic anemia. Turning to the study itself: Quantities of DNA derived from sorted CD4+ and CD8+ cells averaged around 3.2 ug. Researchers reported that healthy donors averaged roughly 11 million reads for CD4+ cells.

Study-level points and caveats: In CD8+ cells, Simpson's diversity showed no significant difference between patients and controls. Comparison of patients with controls identified around 30 shared CD8+ CDR3 sequences.

Profiles of TCR beta VDJ and CDR3 were generated from a genomic DNA template. TCRdb fed the reads into MiXCR, producing one record per CDR3 protein. The data show hundreds of thousands of distinct CDR3 sequences, roughly 68% seen once. This clonotype was detected many times. What it binds is not known. Deletions cut 3 bases from V and 5 bases from J, with 16 bases between. The CDR3 runs to 14 residues. CDR1 and CDR2 from the germline V gene are DFQATT and SNEGSKA (reference sequence). The chain has TRBV20-1 and TRBJ1-1; perhaps TRBD1 as D (5 bases). The sample taken for sequencing was sorted CD4+, CD8+, or CD8+CD57+ T cells (not recorded which) from PBMCs. This clonotype originated in a human donor in good health, serving as a control. The CDR3 protein is CSASGAGMTTEAFF. CDR3 DNA sequence: TGCAGTGCTAGTGGGGCAGGGATGACGACTGAAGCTTTCTTT.